Following are 19 T cell receptor beta chains from one sample sequenced in a study of prognosis after radiotherapy for stage I lung cancer. It was by two-round multiplex PCR that TCR beta CDR3 was amplified from genomic DNA. Primers were specific to each TRBV and TRBJ gene in first-round PCR. TCRdb called the multiplex PCR reads again in MiXCR, with one record for every CDR3 protein. This table has about 59,000 distinct CDR3 sequences, more than 20% appearing once. This specimen consisted of PBMCs, obtained before or after stereotactic body radiation therapy (not recorded which). The receptors shown here come from a donor of 50 years or more with non-small cell lung cancer.

This sequence joins TRBV5-1 and TRBJ1-2, with D maybe TRBD1 (6 bases). There are 13 residues in the CDR3. Germline values: CDR1 SGHRS, CDR2 YFSETQ. Trimming stripped 3 bases from V and 8 bases from J, with 14 bases between. This CDR3 is CASSSVGGGGYTF. As DNA, the CDR3 is TGCGCCAGCAGCTCGGTGGGAGGGGGAGGCTACACCTTC.

This clonotype was detected many times. This rearrangement joins TRBV20-1 to TRBJ2-7, with TRBD2 matching over 8 bases. Germline V gene sequence: CDR1 DFQATT, CDR2 SNEGSKA (reference sequence). Germline trimming cut 1 base from V and 0 bases from J; bases unmatched to any gene: 11. CDR3 length: 17 amino acids. CDR3 sequence reads: CSARVPRGGTSSYEQYF. The CDR3 bases are TGCAGTGCTAGAGTACCCCGGGGCGGGACTAGCTCCTACGAGCAGTACTTC.

The chain couples TRBV27 to TRBJ2-7, with 7 positions matching TRBD1. CDR3 size: 13 residues. Trimming cost V 9 bases and J 6 bases; bases outside gene matches: 11. The germline V gene has CDR1 MNHEY and CDR2 SMNVEV (reference sequence). This CDR3 reads CASLHSGGTEQYF. The DNA of the CDR3 is TGTGCCAGTTTGCACTCAGGGGGTACCGAGCAGTACTTC.

The rearrangement joins TRBV5-1 to TRBJ2-7; 11 positions agree with TRBD2. The CDR3 runs 15 residues. Germline CDR1 reads SGHRS; CDR2 reads YFSETQ. The junction had 4 bases not matched to a gene; V was cut back by 4 bases and J by 1 base. CDR3 residues: CASSAGTSGSYEQYF. The CDR3 nucleotides are TGCGCCAGCAGCGCCGGGACTAGCGGTTCCTACGAGCAGTACTTC.

This clonotype has only a few counts. The rearrangement uses TRBV5-4 and TRBJ2-1; D possibly corresponds to TRBD2 (6 bases). The CDR3 contains 16 residues. From germline, CDR1 is SGHNT and CDR2 YYREEE (reference sequence). Deletions cut 2 bases from V and 0 bases from J, with 12 bases between. The CDR3: CASSFYRGSSYNEQFF. The DNA for the CDR3 is TGTGCCAGCAGCTTTTATCGGGGGAGCTCCTACAATGAGCAGTTCTTC.

This clonotype was counted at least ten times. This chain joins TRBV5-1 and TRBJ1-4, with D uncertain. Trimming shortened V by 0 bases and J by 0 bases, and 15 bases separated the two germline ends. The CDR3 totals 18 residues. Germline V gives CDR1 SGHRS, CDR2 YFSETQ. CDR3 in DNA: TGCGCCAGCAGCTTGGGGCCATCCTTTAACCCAACTAATGAAAAACTGTTTTTT. Amino acids: CASSLGPSFNPTNEKLFF.

This clonotype was counted at least ten times. The chain is built from TRBV7-9 and TRBJ2-3, with 10 bases matching TRBD2. Germline-derived CDR1 and CDR2 are SEHNR and FQNEAQ (reference sequence). The length of the CDR3 is 15 residues. J lost 3 bases, V lost 2 bases, and 2 bases had no gene match. CDR3 bases: TGTGCCAGCAGCTTACTAGCGGGGGCTACAGATACGCAGTATTTT. Its translation: CASSLLAGATDTQYF.

This clonotype was seen ten or more times. V gene TRBV5-8 combines with J gene TRBJ1-1; D remains ambiguous. V was trimmed by 4 bases and J by 7 bases, leaving 11 bases between them. CDR3 length: 12 amino acids. From germline, CDR1 is SGHTS and CDR2 YDEGEE. The CDR3 here is CASSPERNEAFF. The CDR3 bases are TGTGCCAGCAGCCCTGAGCGGAATGAAGCTTTCTTT.

Comment on this clonotype: At one boundary the junction diverges from the germline segment, which might be a read error. DNA of the CDR3: TGTCCCAGCAGCACCCGGGGTCCCCTCCACTTT. This gives the protein CPSSTRGPLHF. This chain connects TRBV12-3 or TRBV12-4 to TRBJ1-6; no firm D call. This CDR3 is 11 amino acids long.

This clonotype was detected many times. The CDR3 spells CASGLVSGADEQFF. For the CDR3, the DNA is TGTGCTAGTGGTTTGGTATCCGGGGCTGATGAGCAGTTCTTC. The chain couples TRBV12-5 to TRBJ2-1, with D perhaps assigned TRBD1 or TRBD2 (5 bases each). There are 14 residues in the CDR3. V shed 0 bases and J shed 8 bases, with 11 bases lying between them. The germline V gene has CDR1 LGHNT and CDR2 FRNRAP.

This clonotype has more than one count but fewer than ten. The V and J genes are TRBV4-3 and TRBJ2-5, with D possibly TRBD2 on 5 matching bases. V was shortened by 3 bases and J by 2 bases, with 7 bases between the two germline ends. Germline assignment: CDR1 LGHNA and CDR2 YSLEER. The CDR3 extends over 13 amino acids. The CDR3 region has the DNA TGCGCCAGCAGCCACGGGATTCAAGAGACCCAGTACTTC. As protein: CASSHGIQETQYF.

This clonotype was picked up many times. The chain is built from TRBV9 and TRBJ2-7, with D maybe TRBD1 (6 bases). There are 14 residues in the CDR3. V gave up 4 bases and J gave up 0 bases, with 11 bases separating them. The germline CDR1 and CDR2 sequences are SGDLS and YYNGEE. The CDR3 loop reads CASSPGQLSYEQYF. The CDR3 region has the DNA TGTGCCAGCAGCCCAGGACAGCTCTCCTACGAGCAGTACTTC.

In this sample, this clonotype turned up many times. This chain uses TRBV4-3 with TRBJ2-7, with D tentatively TRBD2 (6 bases). Per the germline V gene, CDR1 is LGHNA and CDR2 is YSLEER. V was cut by 1 base and J by 3 bases, with 13 bases left in between. The CDR3 extends over 15 amino acids. CDR3 bases: TGCGCCAGCAGCCAAGGACATCCGGGAGACTACGAGCAGTACTTC. Amino acid sequence: CASSQGHPGDYEQYF.

This clonotype was detected many times. The genes are TRBV5-6 and TRBJ1-6, with D unresolved. The CDR3 sequence is 14 residues long. Looked up from germline, CDR1 is SGHDT and CDR2 is YYEEEE. V lost 5 bases to trimming and J lost 7 bases, with 13 bases between them. CDR3 bases: TGTGCCAGCAGTTTACCCGGCGGGAATTCACCCCTCCACTTT. It translates to CASSLPGGNSPLHF.

This clonotype came up many times. The V call is TRBV20-1, the J call TRBJ1-6, with 12 bases identical to TRBD1. Germline CDR1 DFQATT, CDR2 SNEGSKA (reference sequence). The V segment lost 2 bases and the J segment 7 bases; nucleotides outside the gene matches: 6. The CDR3 consists of 16 residues. The CDR3 region is CSARSGTGGMNSPLHF. The CDR3 nucleotides read TGCAGTGCTAGATCGGGGACAGGGGGCATGAATTCACCCCTCCACTTT.

This clonotype was seen at least ten times. As DNA, the CDR3 is TGTGCCAGCAGCCTCCTGACTAGCATTGGCCCAGATACGCAGTATTTT. Amino acid sequence: CASSLLTSIGPDTQYF. The gene calls are TRBV28 and TRBJ2-3; 7 bases agree with TRBD2. The length of the CDR3 is 16 residues. The germline CDR1 and CDR2 sequences are MDHEN and SYDVKM. V lost 6 bases, J lost 4 bases, and 13 bases stayed unmatched.

Remarks on this clonotype: The junction does not match germline at one end; this may be a read error. V and J are TRBV19 and TRBJ2-1, with 9 positions matching TRBD1. The CDR3 contains 15 residues. Germline lookup yields CDR1 LNHDA and CDR2 SQIVND (reference sequence). The CDR3 nucleotides read TGTGACAGTGGCCCGCGCGGGACAGGGCCCAATGAGCGGTTCTTC. Its translation: CDSGPRGTGPNERFF. Combining the CDR3 with reference TRBV19 and TRBJ2-1 gives the whole variable domain DGGITQSPKYLFRKEGQNVTLSCEQNLNHDAMYWYRQDPGQGLRLIYYSQIVNDFQKGDIAEGYSVSREKKESFPLTVTSAQKNPTAFYLCDSGPRGTGPNERFFGPGTRLTVL.

This clonotype was counted at least ten times. The chain has TRBV18 and TRBJ2-5; D not resolved. Looked up from germline, CDR1 is KGHSH and CDR2 is LQKENI. The germline V and J ends were trimmed by 5 bases and 5 bases, with 18 bases remaining between them. The CDR3 is 15 residues long. CDR3 sequence reads: CASSAPRTVAETQYF. The CDR3 bases are TGTGCCAGCTCAGCTCCTCGGACGGTGGCCGAGACCCAGTACTTC. The full variable domain, in which reference TRBV18 and TRBJ2-5 provide the parts outside the CDR3, is NAGVMQNPRHLVRRRGQEARLRCSPMKGHSHVYWYRQLPEEGLKFMVYLQKENIIDESGMPKERFSAEFPKEGPSILRIQQVVRGDSAAYFCASSAPRTVAETQYFGPGTRLLVL.

This clonotype came up many times. The V call is TRBV9, the J call TRBJ2-1; a weak D match, TRBD2 (6 bases). The CDR3 has 16 amino acids. The V gene lost 4 bases and the J gene lost 3 bases, with 17 bases spanning the gap. In germline, CDR1 is SGDLS, CDR2 YYNGEE. CDR3 coding DNA: TGTGCCAGCAGCCTATGGGACTCCGCACTCTACAATGAGCAGTTCTTC. It codes for CASSLWDSALYNEQFF.